What follows are 4 T cell receptor beta chains derived from one specimen sequenced in a study of low-dose radiotherapy and immunotherapy resistance in tumors. Alpha and beta chains were covered, as first-strand cDNA relied on TRAV- and TRBV-specific primers. Amplification of TCRs used a constant-region primer and V-primer adapter for around 18 PCR cycles. MiXCR, run by TCRdb on the reads, gives a single entry per CDR3 protein. The sample yields 80,000 to 95,000 distinct CDR3 sequences, just under 9.5% seen once. Time point reported: before trial treatment. Source: PBMCs, taken before treatment. These receptors were collected from a male donor with prostate cancer.

The V gene is TRBV18, the J gene TRBJ1-1; 8 nucleotides line up with TRBD1. From germline, CDR1 is KGHSH and CDR2 LQKENI. CDR3 size: 16 residues. J was trimmed by 5 bases and V by 2 bases; bases with no gene match: 10. CDR3 bases: TGTGCCAGCTCACCATCACCCCGGACAGGGAGGACTGAAGCTTTCTTT. As protein: CASSPSPRTGRTEAFF.

This clonotype was found many times. The rearrangement links TRBV20-1 to TRBJ2-1, with 8 bases lining up with TRBD2. The CDR3 runs to 15 residues. J was trimmed by 6 bases and V by 1 base; bases with no gene match: 8. The germline V gene has CDR1 DFQATT and CDR2 SNEGSKA (reference sequence). The CDR3 region is CSARVSGLVGNEQFF. The DNA of the CDR3 is TGCAGTGCTAGAGTCTCGGGACTAGTTGGCAATGAGCAGTTCTTC.

The table lists this clonotype with a few counts. V usage is TRBV19 and J usage is TRBJ1-2; unclear D gene. The CDR3 length is 14 residues. Trimming took off 3 bases at V and 2 bases at J, with 10 bases between the two ends. Looked up from germline, CDR1 is LNHDA and CDR2 is SQIVND (reference sequence). The CDR3 bases are TGTGCCAGTAGTATTGGCGGAGAGAACTATGGCTACACCTTC. Protein product: CASSIGGENYGYTF.

This clonotype was seen repeatedly, ten times or more. The chain joins TRBV6-6 to TRBJ1-4; D gene unclear. The CDR3 runs to 12 residues. Between the trimmed V and J ends, which lost 0 bases and 6 bases, there was a span of 2 bases. Germline V CDR1 and CDR2: MNHNY, SVGAGI (reference sequence). The CDR3 region has the DNA TGTGCCAGCAGTTACTCTTATGAAAAACTGTTTTTT. This gives the protein CASSYSYEKLFF.